Following are 20 T cell receptor beta chains from one sample sequenced in a study of shared clonotypes between healthy human individuals (dated by TCRdb to about 2020). Library generation was performed with the immunoSEQ multiplex PCR assay. TCRdb re-hosts the immuneACCESS table, in-frame sequences only. Its copies lack some clones; in the studies checked, an unresolved V gene accounts for under half of them, and the cause for the rest is not known. In this sample the table shows under 850,000 clones, roughly two thirds of which occur a single time. The ten largest clones represent about 1.8% of the sample. Sequencing was done on a sample of memory CD4+ T cells sorted from blood. The cell subset or site tag for this specimen amounts to: CD45RA-negative fraction. The receptors were gathered from a woman in her thirties in good health.

The rearrangement links TRBV5-1 to TRBJ2-1; 11 bases align to TRBD2. CDR3 length: 15 residues. With 4 bases clipped from V and 5 bases from J, the junction kept 5 bases outside the gene matches. CDR1 and CDR2 from the germline V gene are SGHRS and YFSETQ. DNA for the CDR3: TGCGCCAGCAGCCCACTAGCGGGAGACCACAATGAGCAGTTCTTC. It yields the protein CASSPLAGDHNEQFF.

On this clone: The identical CDR3 is also encoded by other nucleotide sequences in the sample. The genes are TRBV11-2 and TRBJ2-5, with 9 bases lining up with TRBD2. CDR3 length: 14 residues. V lost 5 bases and J lost 3; bases outside the gene matches: 4. CDR1 is SGHAT, CDR2 FQNNGV, per germline. CDR3 sequence (DNA): TGTGCCAGCAGCCTCGCTAGCGGGAAAGAGACCCAGTACTTC. Translated, it gives CASSLASGKETQYF.

This chain uses TRBV2 with TRBJ1-2; possible D gene TRBD1, 6 bases. The CDR3 sequence is 14 residues long. Germline lookup yields CDR1 SNHLY and CDR2 FYNNEI. The germline V and J ends were trimmed by 7 bases and 7 bases, with 19 bases remaining between them. The CDR3 reads CASTEQGSSFGYTF. CDR3 nucleotide sequence: TGTGCCAGCACCGAACAGGGTTCATCTTTTGGCTACACCTTC.

This clone has only a few counts. The chain links TRBV10-3 to TRBJ1-1; no reliable D call. V gave up 6 bases and J gave up 0 bases, with 11 bases separating them. This CDR3 spans 14 amino acids. Germline CDR1 and CDR2: ENHRY and SYGVKD. CDR3 in amino acids: CAISQPEMNTEAFF. The CDR3 bases are TGTGCCATCAGCCAACCAGAAATGAACACTGAAGCTTTCTTT.

The genes are TRBV27 and TRBJ1-3; no definite D call. Germline V gene lookup returns CDR1 MNHEY and CDR2 SMNVEV (reference sequence). This CDR3 region has 14 residues. Trimming pared 1 base from V and 0 bases from J, leaving 4 bases between. Here the CDR3 DNA reads TGTGCCAGCAGTTTATTGGCCTCTGGAAACACCATATATTTT. It yields the protein CASSLLASGNTIYF.

The genes are TRBV30 and TRBJ2-5; 15 nucleotides agree with TRBD2. The CDR3 contains 17 residues. V was clipped by 2 bases and J by 4 bases; unmatched bases: 8. Per the germline V gene, CDR1 is GTSNPN and CDR2 is SVGIG (reference sequence). The CDR3 coding sequence is TGTGCCTGGAGTACCGGACTAGCGGGGGGGACAGGAGAGACCCAGTACTTC. Its translation is CAWSTGLAGGTGETQYF.

This clone was seen once. V is TRBV27 and J is TRBJ2-1; 9 bases match TRBD2. J gave up 0 bases and V 4 bases, and 7 bases lay outside the gene matches. Germline V CDR1 and CDR2: MNHEY, SMNVEV (reference sequence). This CDR3 is built from 17 residues. The DNA of the CDR3 is TGTGCCAGCAGTTCCGAGACTAGCGGTAGCTCCTACAATGAGCAGTTCTTC. This sequence encodes CASSSETSGSSYNEQFF.

The J gene is TRBJ1-2, the V gene TRBV27; D remains ambiguous. The germline CDR1 and CDR2 sequences are MNHEY and SMNVEV (reference sequence). Trimming took 3 bases from V and 2 from J, leaving 13 bases between them. The CDR3 totals 15 residues. The CDR3 region has the DNA TGTGCCAGCAGTTTGGGGTCACAGATAAACTATGGCTACACCTTC. Translated, it gives CASSLGSQINYGYTF.

CDR3: CASSLRGQANYGYTF. The DNA of the CDR3 is TGTGCCAGCAGTCTCCGAGGACAGGCCAACTATGGCTACACCTTC. The chain recombines TRBV2 with TRBJ1-2; TRBD1 matches at 7 bases. V dropped 5 bases and J dropped 2; count of bases not matched to a gene: 8. Per germline, CDR1 SNHLY and CDR2 FYNNEI. The CDR3 is 15 residues long.

The V and J genes are TRBV10-3 and TRBJ1-1; the match to TRBD1 covers 8 bases. The CDR3 is 14 amino acids. The germline V gene encodes CDR1 ENHRY and CDR2 SYGVKD. V dropped 6 bases and J dropped 1; count of bases not matched to a gene: 4. CDR3 DNA: TGTGCCATCAGCAGACAGGGGTCGAACACTGAAGCTTTCTTT. Its translation: CAISRQGSNTEAFF.

J is TRBJ2-7 and V is TRBV28; 7 bases are a match to TRBD2. The length of the CDR3 is 14 residues. Unmatched junction bases numbered 5, after V lost 5 bases and J lost 1 base. Per the germline V gene, CDR1 is MDHEN and CDR2 is SYDVKM. The CDR3 DNA reads as TGTGCCAGCAGTCCAGGGACTACATCCTACGAGCAGTACTTC. Protein product: CASSPGTTSYEQYF.

This clone was seen more than once but under ten times. The chain uses TRBV15 and TRBJ1-1; perhaps TRBD1 as D (5 bases). The V end lost 1 base, the J end lost 11 bases, and 20 bases lay between the germline ends. This CDR3 contains 15 residues. In germline, CDR1 is LNHNV, CDR2 YYDKDF (reference sequence). The CDR3 DNA is TGTGCCACCAGCAGAGCTTTGGGTGGTCAGGGACGGGCTTTCTTT. Its translation is CATSRALGGQGRAFF.

The chain employs TRBV11-2 and TRBJ2-5; TRBD2 is a possible D gene (8 bases). Trimming removed 5 bases at V and 2 bases at J, with 12 bases between. In germline, CDR1 is SGHAT, CDR2 FQNNGV. This CDR3 region has 14 residues. DNA of the CDR3: TGTGCCAGCAGCCGGGGGGGACAGCAAGAGACCCAGTACTTC. This translates into CASSRGGQQETQYF.

The rearrangement uses TRBV19 and TRBJ2-1; either TRBD1 or TRBD2 may fit D (6 bases each). The CDR3 runs 16 residues. CDR1 is LNHDA and CDR2 is SQIVND in the germline V gene (reference sequence). The germline V and J ends were trimmed by 6 bases and 8 bases, with 23 bases remaining between them. CDR3 loop: CASRSNRDSEGDEQFF. CDR3 DNA sequence: TGTGCCAGTAGATCCAACCGGGACTCTGAGGGGGATGAGCAGTTCTTC.

The chain is built from TRBV19 and TRBJ2-6; TRBD2 might be the D (5 bases). Germline CDR1 and CDR2: LNHDA and SQIVND (reference sequence). Trimming pared 4 bases from V and 0 bases from J, leaving 10 bases between. This CDR3 is 16 amino acids long. The CDR3 DNA is TGTGCCAGTAGTACGCGCCGGGACTCTGGGGCCAACGTCCTGACTTTC. Amino acids: CASSTRRDSGANVLTF.

This clone was counted a single time. The rearrangement links TRBV6-1 to TRBJ2-3, with a weak D call TRBD1 (6 bases). Germline V gene sequence: CDR1 MNHNS, CDR2 SASEGT. This CDR3 comprises 14 residues. Trimming left V 4 bases short and J 7 bases short, with 15 bases between. CDR3 amino acids: CASSGSGQGNTQYF. The DNA for the CDR3 is TGTGCCAGCAGTGGGTCCGGTCAGGGGAATACGCAGTATTTT.

The chain joins TRBV6-5 to TRBJ2-1; TRBD2 aligns across 13 bases. J gave up 7 bases and V 5 bases, and 5 bases lay outside the gene matches. Germline lookup yields CDR1 MNHEY and CDR2 SVGAGI. CDR3 length equals 15 residues. Here the CDR3 DNA reads TGTGCCAGCAGTAAGGGACTAGCGGGGACTAATGAGCAGTTCTTC. Translation: CASSKGLAGTNEQFF.

The genes are TRBV6-1 and TRBJ2-7; 10 nucleotides agree with TRBD1. In germline, CDR1 is MNHNS, CDR2 SASEGT. The length of the CDR3 is 14 residues. Trimming removed 5 bases from V and 5 bases from J; junction bases left unmatched: 6. CDR3 nucleotides: TGTGCCAGCAGTAGGACAGGGGGGGCCCACGAGCAGTACTTC. This codes for CASSRTGGAHEQYF.

The chain combines TRBV7-9 with TRBJ2-5, with 9 bases fitting TRBD1. CDR1 and CDR2 from the germline V gene are SEHNR and FQNEAQ (reference sequence). The V gene end was trimmed by 3 bases and the J gene end by 5 bases; junction bases not matched to a gene: 10. CDR3 length: 16 residues. CDR3: CASSFTLGTGSETQYF. In nucleotides, the CDR3 is TGTGCCAGCAGCTTCACCCTGGGGACAGGGAGTGAGACCCAGTACTTC.

The chain links TRBV4-2 to TRBJ2-7; 9 bases are shared with TRBD1. The CDR3 has 14 amino acids. Germline V lookup: CDR1 LGHNA, CDR2 YNFKEQ. Unmatched junction bases numbered 5, after V lost 6 bases and J lost 2 bases. CDR3 nucleotide sequence: TGTGCCAGCAGGCCCGGACAGGGGACCTACGAGCAGTACTTC. Amino acid sequence: CASRPGQGTYEQYF.